This TCR beta chain came from a study of T cells in Graves' hyperthyroidism and ophthalmopathy. Findings of the study overall: Blood also held most thyroid clonotypes expanded beyond 0.001.

In regard to this clonotype: Its antigen is still unknown.

Subjects with ophthalmopathy showed a Clinical Activity Score no lower than 3, a NOSPECS grade no lower than 4, and a duration shorter than 3 months. PBMCs stemmed from over 7.5 ml fresh peripheral blood. It was RNA transcripts that yielded the amplified TCR beta CDR3 regions. Researchers ran a first-round RT-PCR on the TCR CDR3 using the HTBI primer set. TCRdb reprocessed the multiplex PCR reads via MiXCR and lists one record per CDR3 protein. The data show hundreds of thousands of distinct CDR3 sequences, with 14% to 15% seen just once and around 14% held by the top ten. Sequencing was performed on blood. The source of this sequence is a man between 18 and 35 years old with Graves' ophthalmopathy.

This chain's CDR3 is CASSPSIEQYF. CDR3 DNA: TGTGCCAGCAGCCCCTCTATAGAGCAGTACTTC. The chain is built from TRBV7-9 and TRBJ2-7, with no clear D. Trimming left V 5 bases short and J 7 bases short, with 9 bases between. Germline lookup yields CDR1 SEHNR and CDR2 FQNEAQ (reference sequence). The CDR3 sequence is 11 residues long. The full variable domain, its missing parts supplied by reference TRBV7-9 and TRBJ2-7, is DTGVSQNPRHKITKRGQNVTFRCDPISEHNRLYWYRQTLGQGPEFLTYFQNEAQLEKSRLLSDRFSAERPKGSFSTLEIQRTEQGDSAMYLCASSPSIEQYFGPGTRLTVT.